These T cell receptor beta chains were read from a single sample in a study of T cell responses to AZD1222 COVID-19 vaccine. The table came from immunoSEQ multiplex PCR; TCRdb's copy has only in-frame clones and leaves some out. The profile covers about 170,000 clones, with around 85% appearing a single time and approximately 1% taken by the ten largest. The sample in question was peripheral blood, obtained 28 days after the second AZD1222 dose. Every receptor here comes from an adult who received the AZD1222 COVID-19 vaccine. Each CDR3 is given without its conserved first and last residue.

V gene	J gene	CDR3 protein
TRBV27	TRBJ2-7	ASSLAGLAGSYEQY
TRBV4-3	TRBJ2-3	ASSQDGGFTQY
TRBV3-1/TRBV3-2	TRBJ1-1	ASSPPPFWGSGTEAF
TRBV5-6	TRBJ1-2	ASGKDRAFTSGYT
TRBV7-2	TRBJ1-4	ASSLGALRVTTNEKLF
TRBV7-2	TRBJ1-2	ASSLVLLGYGYT
TRBV5-4	TRBJ2-3	ASSYTGGDTQY
TRBV2	TRBJ2-7	ASSEAQGASYEQY
TRBV3-1/TRBV3-2	TRBJ2-7	ASSQEEAWGRQAYEQY
TRBV7-2	TRBJ2-5	ASSSPLGQATQETQY
TRBV20-1	TRBJ1-6	SASNRIFGSPLH
TRBV4-3	TRBJ1-4	ASSQDTTPGQINEKLF
TRBV6-5	TRBJ1-1	ASRHQQGFTEAF
TRBV6-4	TRBJ1-2	ASSEGGDYGYT
TRBV5-1	TRBJ2-1	ASSTGQGYNEQF
TRBV5-1	TRBJ2-6	ASSLPSSSGANVLT
TRBV19	TRBJ2-6	ASSSRGLSGANVLT
TRBV10-3	TRBJ2-7	AIREAPDEQY
TRBV19	TRBJ2-1	ASSMTGEYNEQF
TRBV27	TRBJ1-3	ASSRRGDGNTIY
TRBV30	TRBJ1-6	AWTRGPGTETFGSLH
TRBV6-1	TRBJ1-5	ASSDWLTPGFSNQPQH
TRBV18	TRBJ1-1	ASSPKVGQGTSEAF
TRBV10-3	TRBJ2-7	AISKERGGRDEQY
TRBV11-2	TRBJ2-1	ASSLGLVNEQF
TRBV6-1	TRBJ1-2	ASSDPTGPPFYGYT
TRBV7-9	TRBJ2-7	ASSAPGTGLNEQY
TRBV7-2	TRBJ2-5	ASSLVQGSATQY
TRBV6-5	TRBJ1-1	ASSYSVGGTEAF
TRBV10-2	TRBJ1-6	ASSESTSRTYNSPLH
TRBV2	TRBJ1-2	ATKSGGTGGIRDGYT
TRBV12-1	TRBJ1-4	ASSPGGGRNEKLF
TRBV19	TRBJ1-1	ASSSLEGVVIEAF
TRBV4-2	TRBJ2-7	ASSQRRGDTSYEQY
TRBV5-5	TRBJ1-2	ASSPLGTDTNYGYT
TRBV5-5	TRBJ2-1	ASRPRPPSYEQF
TRBV6-5	TRBJ2-7	ASIPGASGRYEQY
TRBV29-1	TRBJ2-3	SVEGSGVGRADTQY
TRBV15	TRBJ2-5	ATSRVYGGEETQY
TRBV6-5	TRBJ1-5	ASSRDTHNQPQH
TRBV4-1	TRBJ1-5	ASSPRHTVSQPQH
TRBV6-5	TRBJ1-2	ASSYGAGGDGYT
TRBV6-2/TRBV6-3	TRBJ1-2	ASSAPGQGGYGYT
TRBV24-1	TRBJ2-1	ATSDPHGTGNEQF
TRBV24-1	TRBJ2-3	ATSGITDTQY
TRBV13	TRBJ2-5	ASSLGLLETQY
TRBV5-6	TRBJ2-5	ASSSGLSQY
TRBV4-2	TRBJ2-7	ASSLKMDFYEQY
TRBV3-1/TRBV3-2	TRBJ1-1	ASSADRHRINTEAF
TRBV5-1	TRBJ2-2	ASSLSGRNTGELF
TRBV10-3	TRBJ2-2	ASTTNTGELF
TRBV15	TRBJ2-1	ATSRGGRGRFNEQF
TRBV10-3	TRBJ2-7	AISESWGPYEQY
TRBV7-2	TRBJ2-7	ASSLALARTYEQY
TRBV10-2	TRBJ2-7	ASSVDPSGEQY
TRBV7-9	TRBJ1-2	ASSLRTETNYGYT
TRBV4-1	TRBJ2-1	ASSQVGTGGNEQF